Listed here is a single T cell receptor (beta chain). Its antigen is still unknown. These data are taken from a study of blood T cells in healthy people across ages. The CDR3 extends over 15 amino acids. Germline CDR1 MGHRA, CDR2 YSYEKL. Trimming pared 1 base from V and 6 bases from J, leaving 13 bases between. Overall study findings and caveats: Changes seen in expanded clonotypes were possibly confounded by donor CMV status left unknown. Investigators viewed diversity estimates from one million T cells as underestimates, the study reported. Per million T cells, the diversity of TCR beta decreased roughly linearly as age advanced.

Primers used in a second PCR of roughly 6 to 12 cycles were a sample-barcoded 5' primer and a J-beta primer mix. Each TCR beta cDNA got a 12-nucleotide random molecular identifier. One entry per CDR3 protein results from TCRdb running MiXCR on the 5' RACE reads. The sample carries approximately 1.5 million distinct CDR3 sequences, roughly a third recorded once. The TCR originated in a woman aged 30 to 39 in good health. Sequencing used blood. V usage is TRBV4-1 and J usage is TRBJ1-5, with a tentative D call TRBD1 (5 bases). CDR3 DNA: TGCGCCAGCAGCCAAGTGACACAGGCTTCTCAGCCCCAGCATTTT. Amino acids: CASSQVTQASQPQHF.